This T cell receptor (beta chain) was documented in a study of neoadjuvant anti-PD-1 for oral cavity cancer. Assay: immunoSEQ multiplex PCR; the TCRdb copy retains only in-frame clones and omits some. The sample includes some 33,000 clones, just under 90% of them seen just once. The CDR3 runs 17 residues. J gave up 0 bases and V 3 bases, and 5 bases lay outside the gene matches. Germline V gene sequence: CDR1 MGHRA, CDR2 YSYEKL. This specimen consisted of PBMCs, obtained before nivolumab (anti-PD-1) treatment. The chain combines TRBV4-1 with TRBJ1-5; 10 positions agree with TRBD1. The origin of this receptor is a person between 40 and 79 years old with oral cavity squamous cell carcinoma. The CDR3 sequence is CASSQGQGIYSNQPQHF. The CDR3, as DNA: TGCGCCAGCAGCCAGGGACAGGGGATCTATAGCAATCAGCCCCAGCATTTT.